One TCR beta chain is described in this entry. This sample was included in a study of cytomegalovirus exposure and HLA in healthy donors. Researchers ran the PCR with 60 Vbeta and 13 Jbeta primers. TCRdb's table, derived via immunoSEQ multiplex PCR, lists solely in-frame clones and lacks some. The sample holds approximately 240,000 clones, around 89% seen once. The CDR3 consists of 14 residues. The germline CDR1 and CDR2 sequences are SGHRS and YFSETQ. V shed 4 bases and J shed 6 bases, with 13 bases lying between them. The sequence was obtained from a young woman in good health and CMV-seronegative. This rearrangement joins TRBV5-1 to TRBJ1-4, with D possibly matching TRBD1 (6 bases). Sequenced input: PBMCs. The CDR3 DNA follows: TGCGCCAGCAGCACACAGGGAGAGGATGAAAAACTGTTTTTT. Amino acid sequence: CASSTQGEDEKLFF.